The 15 T cell receptor beta chains listed next were all sequenced from one sample in a study of identical twins. TCRdb re-called the 5' RACE reads with MiXCR, one entry per CDR3 protein. The sample carries around 220,000 distinct CDR3 sequences, 11% to 15% recorded once. The sample was memory (CD45RO+) T cells sorted from blood. Receptors originate from a woman aged 18-29 years in good health.

This clonotype was counted only a few times. The rearrangement links TRBV20-1 to TRBJ2-3, with 8 bases lining up with TRBD2. The CDR3 totals 16 residues. After removal of 4 bases from V and 4 bases from J, the junction contained 13 bases not matched to a gene. Germline V gene sequence: CDR1 DFQATT, CDR2 SNEGSKA (reference sequence). CDR3 in DNA: TGCAGTGCTACGTTTGGAGCGGGAGTCGAGGCAGATACGCAGTATTTT. This translates into CSATFGAGVEADTQYF.

This chain links TRBV5-1 with TRBJ2-1; 11 bases align to TRBD2. Germline loops: CDR1 SGHRS, CDR2 YFSETQ. The CDR3 loop spans 15 amino acids. The ends lost 1 base at V and 6 bases at J; junction bases unmatched: 3. DNA for the CDR3: TGCGCCAGCAGCTTGAATCTAGCGGGAGGCAATGAGCAGTTCTTC. Translated, it gives CASSLNLAGGNEQFF.

The V call is TRBV20-1, the J call TRBJ2-3; a possible D gene is TRBD1 (5 bases). The CDR3 runs 16 residues. Germline-derived CDR1 and CDR2 are DFQATT and SNEGSKA (reference sequence). V dropped 0 bases and J dropped 6 bases, with 19 bases sitting between them. The CDR3 sequence: CSARDARGAESDTQYF. In DNA form, the CDR3 reads TGCAGTGCTAGAGATGCTAGGGGTGCAGAATCGGATACGCAGTATTTT.

In this sample, this clonotype turned up a few times. The chain uses TRBV2 and TRBJ2-7; maybe TRBD1 (5 bases). V lost 5 bases and J 6 bases, leaving 20 bases between the germline ends. CDR3 length: 15 residues. Germline CDR1 is SNHLY and CDR2 is FYNNEI. The CDR3 nucleotides read TGTGCCAGCAGTCAGGGTGGCGGATCCCAGCCCGAGCAGTACTTC. Protein sequence: CASSQGGGSQPEQYF.

J is TRBJ2-1 and V is TRBV15; D is ambiguous. Germline V lookup: CDR1 LNHNV, CDR2 YYDKDF (reference sequence). Trimming stripped 0 bases from V and 12 bases from J, with 15 bases between. This CDR3 region has 14 residues. The CDR3 loop reads CATSRDPLSQRQFF. CDR3 sequence (DNA): TGTGCCACCAGCAGAGATCCACTGAGTCAACGGCAGTTCTTC.

The chain carries TRBV12-3 or TRBV12-4 and TRBJ2-3; possibly TRBD1 or TRBD2 for D (5 bases each). Trimming took off 6 bases at V and 4 bases at J, with 17 bases between the two ends. This CDR3 region has 15 residues. The CDR3 DNA reads TGTGCCAGCAGGGGGGACCTACCCGTAGCAGATACGCAGTATTTT. It specifies CASRGDLPVADTQYF.

This clonotype was detected a few times. The chain employs TRBV20-1 and TRBJ2-1; 8 bases map to TRBD2. V lost 3 bases, J lost 6 bases, and 4 bases stayed unmatched. The germline V gene encodes CDR1 DFQATT and CDR2 SNEGSKA (reference sequence). This CDR3 is 13 amino acids long. The CDR3 here is CSASGGAVNEQFF. CDR3 coding DNA: TGCAGTGCTAGCGGGGGGGCCGTCAATGAGCAGTTCTTC.

This clonotype was found a few times. The chain combines TRBV4-3 with TRBJ2-3, with a weak D call TRBD2 (7 bases). CDR3 length equals 16 residues. From germline, CDR1 is LGHNA and CDR2 YSLEER. V lost 0 bases and J 4 bases, leaving 14 bases between the germline ends. CDR3: CASSQDMGGGPDTQYF. CDR3 nucleotide sequence: TGCGCCAGCAGCCAAGATATGGGGGGGGGCCCAGATACGCAGTATTTT.

This clonotype was seen ten or more times. This rearrangement joins TRBV20-1 to TRBJ2-1, with D perhaps assigned TRBD1 or TRBD2 (5 bases each). Trimming removed 5 bases from V and 5 bases from J, with 7 bases in between. CDR1 is DFQATT, CDR2 SNEGSKA, per germline (reference sequence). The length of the CDR3 is 11 residues. The CDR3 nucleotides read TGCAGTGCTGGGACCCACAATGAGCAGTTCTTC. Translation: CSAGTHNEQFF.

This chain joins TRBV12-3 or TRBV12-4 and TRBJ1-1; a weak D match, TRBD1 (6 bases). The V and J ends lost 2 bases and 10 bases respectively, with 17 bases between them. This CDR3 comprises 14 residues. The CDR3 DNA sequence: TGTGCCAGCAGTTTACGGGGGGCGGCGACGGGAGCTTTCTTT. Its translation is CASSLRGAATGAFF.

A note on this clonotype: This may be a read error, as it is one base from a much larger clone. The gene calls are TRBV7-2 and TRBJ1-1; TRBD1 matches at 8 bases. The junction had 1 base not matched to a gene; V was cut back by 3 bases and J by 1 base. The CDR3 consists of 14 residues. Looked up from germline, CDR1 is SGHTA and CDR2 is FQGNSA. The CDR3 reads CASSFGQGNTEAFF. As DNA, the CDR3 is TGTGCCAGCAGCTTCGGACAGGGGAACACTGAAGCTTTCTTT.

With regard to this clonotype: With a much larger clone just one base away, this may be a read error. The chain recombines TRBV13 with TRBJ2-1; TRBD2 matches 8 bases. CDR1 is PRHDT and CDR2 is FYEKMQ in the germline V gene (reference sequence). This CDR3 region has 15 residues. Here the CDR3 reads CASRESGGSFNEQFF. CDR3 bases: TGTGCCAGCAGAGAAAGCGGGGGCTCCTTCAATGAGCAGTTCTTC.

In this sample, this clonotype turned up a few times. V is TRBV20-1 and J is TRBJ2-1; D may be TRBD2 (7 bases). Germline V gene lookup returns CDR1 DFQATT and CDR2 SNEGSKA (reference sequence). The CDR3 is made up of 15 amino acids. V lost 6 bases, J lost 7 bases, and 22 bases lay in between. This CDR3 is CSATARGGRRNEQFF. CDR3 nucleotide sequence: TGCAGTGCAACGGCGAGGGGGGGGCGGCGGAATGAGCAGTTCTTC.

The chain couples TRBV5-1 to TRBJ2-1, with 9 positions matching TRBD2. Germline loops: CDR1 SGHRS, CDR2 YFSETQ. The CDR3 has 15 residues. With V trimmed by 4 bases and J by 4 bases, 6 bases remained unmatched. In nucleotides, the CDR3 is TGCGCCAGCAGCCCGACTAGCGGACCTTACAATGAGCAGTTCTTC. Its protein is CASSPTSGPYNEQFF.

The V and J genes are TRBV29-1 and TRBJ1-2; D gene uncertain. The germline V and J ends were trimmed by 3 bases and 8 bases, with 13 bases remaining between them. Germline CDR1 SQVTM, CDR2 ANQGSEA. The CDR3 totals 12 residues. CDR3 residues: CSVEGNGVGYTF. CDR3 DNA: TGCAGCGTTGAGGGGAACGGGGTCGGCTACACCTTC.